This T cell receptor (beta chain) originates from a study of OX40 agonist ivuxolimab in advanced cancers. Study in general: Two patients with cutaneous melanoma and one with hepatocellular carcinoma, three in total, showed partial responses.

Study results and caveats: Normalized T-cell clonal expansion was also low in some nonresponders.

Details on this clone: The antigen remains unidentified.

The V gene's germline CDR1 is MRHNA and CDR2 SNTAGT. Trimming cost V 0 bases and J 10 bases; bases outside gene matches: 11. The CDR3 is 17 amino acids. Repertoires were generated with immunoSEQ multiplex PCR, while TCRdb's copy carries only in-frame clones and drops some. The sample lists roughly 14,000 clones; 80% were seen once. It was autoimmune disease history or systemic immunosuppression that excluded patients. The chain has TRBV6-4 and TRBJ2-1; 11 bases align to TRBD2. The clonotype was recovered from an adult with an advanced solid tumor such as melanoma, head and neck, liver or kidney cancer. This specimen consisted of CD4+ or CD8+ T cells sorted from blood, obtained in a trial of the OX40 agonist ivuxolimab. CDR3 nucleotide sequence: TGTGCCAGCAGTGACTCGACGGGTAGCGGGAGGGCCAAGGAGCAGTTCTTC. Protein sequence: CASSDSTGSGRAKEQFF.